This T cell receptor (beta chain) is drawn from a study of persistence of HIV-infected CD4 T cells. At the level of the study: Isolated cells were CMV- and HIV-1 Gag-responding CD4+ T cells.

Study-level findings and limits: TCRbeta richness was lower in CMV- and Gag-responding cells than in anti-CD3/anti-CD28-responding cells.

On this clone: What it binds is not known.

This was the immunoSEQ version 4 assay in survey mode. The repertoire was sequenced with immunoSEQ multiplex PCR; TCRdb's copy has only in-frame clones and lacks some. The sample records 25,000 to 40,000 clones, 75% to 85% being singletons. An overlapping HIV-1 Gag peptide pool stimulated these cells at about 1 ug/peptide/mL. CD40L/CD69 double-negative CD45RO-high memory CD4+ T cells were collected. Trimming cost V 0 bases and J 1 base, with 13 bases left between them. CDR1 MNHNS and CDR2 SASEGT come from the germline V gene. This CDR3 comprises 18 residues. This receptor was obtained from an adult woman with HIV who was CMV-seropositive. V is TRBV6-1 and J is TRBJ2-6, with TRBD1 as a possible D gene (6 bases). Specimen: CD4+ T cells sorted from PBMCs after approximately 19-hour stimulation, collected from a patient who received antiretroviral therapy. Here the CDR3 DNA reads TGTGCCAGCAGTGAAGCGCAGGGGATCTTTTCTGGGGCCAACGTCCTGACTTTC. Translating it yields CASSEAQGIFSGANVLTF.